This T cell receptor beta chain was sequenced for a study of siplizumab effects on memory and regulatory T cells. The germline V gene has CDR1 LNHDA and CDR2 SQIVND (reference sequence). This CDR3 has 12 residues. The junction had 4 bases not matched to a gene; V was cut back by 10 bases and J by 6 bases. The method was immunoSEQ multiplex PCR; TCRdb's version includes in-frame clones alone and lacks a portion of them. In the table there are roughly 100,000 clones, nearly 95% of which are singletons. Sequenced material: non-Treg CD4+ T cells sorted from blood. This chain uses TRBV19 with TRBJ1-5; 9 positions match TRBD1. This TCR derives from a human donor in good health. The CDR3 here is CATRQGVQPQHF. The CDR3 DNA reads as TGTGCCACCCGACAGGGGGTTCAGCCCCAGCATTTT.